The 26 T cell receptor beta chains below were found in one sample sequenced in a study of T cells in Graves' hyperthyroidism and ophthalmopathy. RNA transcripts were the template for amplifying TCR beta CDR3 regions. TCR CDR3 regions were first amplified by RT-PCR with HTBI primers. TCRdb re-analysed the multiplex PCR reads in MiXCR, keeping a single row per CDR3 protein. The sample records hundreds of thousands of distinct CDR3 sequences, about a sixth being singletons. The sequenced material came from blood. The source is a young woman with Graves' hyperthyroidism that later progressed to Graves' ophthalmopathy.

This clonotype was recorded at least ten times. CDR3 in amino acids: CASSSQKIYNQPQHF. The CDR3 coding sequence is TGTGCCAGCAGTTCCCAGAAAATCTACAATCAGCCCCAGCATTTT. The chain has TRBV6-5 and TRBJ1-5; D call uncertain. CDR1 is MNHEY, CDR2 SVGAGI, per germline. Between the trimmed V and J ends, which lost 4 bases and 3 bases, there was a span of 13 bases. This CDR3 comprises 15 residues.

This clonotype was detected ten times or more. The chain combines TRBV6-1 with TRBJ2-3; 9 bases line up with TRBD2. This CDR3 has 16 amino acids. Germline V CDR1 and CDR2: MNHNS, SASEGT. Trimming cost V 4 bases and J 6 bases; bases outside gene matches: 11. The CDR3 DNA is TGTGCCAGCAGTGTTGGTGCGGGAGGGCCGACCGATACGCAGTATTTT. Translated: CASSVGAGGPTDTQYF.

In this sample, this clonotype turned up many times. The chain joins TRBV27 to TRBJ1-2, with unresolved D. CDR1 is MNHEY and CDR2 is SMNVEV in the germline V gene (reference sequence). The CDR3 sequence is 13 residues long. Trimming left V 2 bases short and J 2 bases short, with 6 bases between. In nucleotides, the CDR3 is TGTGCCAGCAGTTTAAGGCAGAACTATGGCTACACCTTC. Translating it yields CASSLRQNYGYTF.

This clonotype was seen at least ten times. This chain uses TRBV28 with TRBJ2-7, with 8 bases lining up with TRBD1. The germline V gene encodes CDR1 MDHEN and CDR2 SYDVKM. CDR3 size: 18 residues. V lost 7 bases to trimming and J lost 1 base; unmatched junction nucleotides: 18. CDR3: CASNTYPLSGTGSYEQYF. For the CDR3, the DNA is TGTGCCAGCAACACTTACCCCTTATCCGGGACAGGTTCCTACGAGCAGTACTTC. Based on the CDR3 plus reference TRBV28 and TRBJ2-7, the full variable domain is DVKVTQSSRYLVKRTGEKVFLECVQDMDHENMFWYRQDPGLGLRLIYFSYDVKMKEKGDIPEGYSVSREKKERFSLILESASTNQTSMYLCASNTYPLSGTGSYEQYFGPGTRLTVT.

V and J are TRBV5-1 and TRBJ1-4; 8 bases line up with TRBD1. J was trimmed by 0 bases and V by 4 bases; bases with no gene match: 8. The CDR3 length is 17 residues. Germline V CDR1 and CDR2: SGHRS, YFSETQ. This CDR3 reads CASSQNPQGATNEKLFF. The CDR3, as DNA: TGCGCCAGCAGCCAAAACCCACAGGGGGCAACTAATGAAAAACTGTTTTTT.

This chain connects TRBV6-1 to TRBJ2-3; D might be TRBD1 or TRBD2, each matching 5 bases. The CDR3 is 15 amino acids. Germline CDR1 reads MNHNS; CDR2 reads SASEGT. Between the trimmed V and J ends, which lost 10 bases and 1 base, there was a span of 18 bases. The CDR3 is CATAIWDGRTDTQYF. The CDR3 DNA reads as TGTGCCACCGCAATCTGGGACGGGCGCACAGATACGCAGTATTTT.

V is TRBV6-2 or TRBV6-3 and J is TRBJ1-5; D uncertain. V lost 5 bases and J 1 base, leaving 9 bases between the germline ends. The CDR3 extends over 14 amino acids. CDR1 is MNHEY and CDR2 is SVGEGT in the germline V gene. Written as DNA, the CDR3 is TGTGCCAGCAGTAGGGCTGGGAGCAATCAGCCCCAGCATTTT. It is translated as CASSRAGSNQPQHF.

This clonotype appeared many times. The V gene is TRBV12-3 or TRBV12-4, the J gene TRBJ2-5; 9 nucleotides align to TRBD2. CDR3 length: 15 amino acids. Losses at the gene ends were 9 bases for V and 4 bases for J; bases not matched to a gene: 12. The CDR3 coding sequence is TGTGCCAGTTTGAAAGCGGGAGGACCCGGAGAGACCCAGTACTTC. Translated, it gives CASLKAGGPGETQYF.

Many counts were recorded for this clonotype. The rearrangement joins TRBV28 to TRBJ2-1; D ambiguous. V lost 6 bases, J lost 5 bases, and 14 bases lay in between. Germline V gene lookup returns CDR1 MDHEN and CDR2 SYDVKM. This CDR3 spans 14 amino acids. The CDR3 region is CASSSAVSHNEQFF. CDR3 sequence (DNA): TGTGCCAGCAGCTCGGCGGTGTCTCACAATGAGCAGTTCTTC.

DNA of the CDR3: TGCAGCGTTGGACAGGGGCAAGACTACGAGCAGTACTTC. This sequence encodes CSVGQGQDYEQYF. The J gene is TRBJ2-7, the V gene TRBV29-1, with 8 bases lining up with TRBD1. The CDR3 covers 13 residues. Per germline, CDR1 SQVTM and CDR2 ANQGSEA. V trimming: 4 bases; J trimming: 3 bases; junction bases outside the gene matches: 5.

The V and J genes are TRBV6-2 or TRBV6-3 and TRBJ2-1; 11 bases line up with TRBD2. With V trimmed by 11 bases and J by 8 bases, 11 bases remained unmatched. Germline V gene data show CDR1 as MNHEY and CDR2 as SVGEGT. The CDR3 contains 14 residues. The chain's CDR3 is CAGHSSGRLDEQFF. Written as DNA, the CDR3 is TGTGCCGGCCACTCTAGCGGGAGGCTCGATGAGCAGTTCTTC.

In regard to this clonotype: One end of the junction is discordant with germline, which a read error may explain. The chain couples TRBV11-3 to TRBJ2-4; 7 nucleotides match TRBD2. The CDR3 is 15 residues long. Germline V gene lookup returns CDR1 SGHNT and CDR2 YENEEA. The CDR3 reads CASSQGEGRWDIQYF. CDR3 sequence (DNA): TGCGCCAGCAGCCAAGGGGAGGGCAGGTGGGACATTCAGTACTTC.

Many counts were recorded for this clonotype. The chain is built from TRBV6-1 and TRBJ1-4, with D possibly being TRBD1 (6 bases). CDR1 is MNHNS, CDR2 SASEGT, per germline. CDR3 length equals 14 residues. The ends were cut back, 6 bases at V and 8 bases at J, with 16 bases in the middle. CDR3 region: CASRPGGGGEKLFF. Here the CDR3 DNA reads TGTGCCAGCAGACCCGGGGGAGGGGGAGAAAAACTGTTTTTT.

The V call is TRBV4-1, the J call TRBJ2-3; D unclear. The V gene's germline CDR1 is MGHRA and CDR2 YSYEKL. CDR3 length equals 12 residues. V lost 2 bases, J lost 6 bases, and 6 bases lay in between. CDR3 bases: TGCGCCAGCAGCCAAACCCGGGATACGCAGTATTTT. It yields the protein CASSQTRDTQYF.

This clonotype was detected many times. The genes are TRBV30 and TRBJ1-4, with D possibly TRBD1 on 6 matching bases. The V and J ends lost 3 bases and 7 bases respectively, with 15 bases between them. Germline CDR1 is GTSNPN and CDR2 is SVGIG (reference sequence). The CDR3 consists of 14 residues. CDR3 coding DNA: TGTGCCTGGAGGCGACAGGACTTCGGTGAAAAACTGTTTTTT. Amino acids: CAWRRQDFGEKLFF. Variable domain in full (rest from reference TRBV30 and TRBJ1-4): SQTIHQWPATLVQPVGSPLSLECTVEGTSNPNLYWYRQAAGRGLQLLFYSVGIGQISSEVPQNLSASRPQDRQFILSSKKLLLSDSGFYLCAWRRQDFGEKLFFGSGTQLSVL.

This clonotype was detected a few times. The V gene is TRBV25-1, the J gene TRBJ2-1; D perhaps matches TRBD1 (5 bases). V lost 1 base to trimming and J lost 2 bases, with 9 bases between them. From germline, CDR1 is MGHDK and CDR2 SYGVNS. CDR3 size: 15 residues. CDR3 amino acids: CASSELTDTYNEQFF. The DNA for the CDR3 is TGTGCCAGCAGTGAATTGACAGATACCTACAATGAGCAGTTCTTC.

V usage is TRBV19 and J usage is TRBJ2-1; TRBD1 agrees at 8 bases. Germline V gene data show CDR1 as LNHDA and CDR2 as SQIVND (reference sequence). The CDR3 contains 14 residues. Losses at the gene ends were 4 bases for V and 5 bases for J; bases not matched to a gene: 4. The CDR3 sequence: CASSRQGWNNEQFF. CDR3 in DNA: TGTGCCAGTAGTAGACAGGGGTGGAACAATGAGCAGTTCTTC.

The chain joins TRBV20-1 to TRBJ2-5, with D unclear. Germline CDR1 reads DFQATT; CDR2 reads SNEGSKA (reference sequence). This CDR3 contains 15 residues. Trimming removed 0 bases from V and 5 bases from J, with 16 bases in between. CDR3 sequence reads: CSARDVGRLGETQYF. CDR3 sequence (DNA): TGCAGTGCTAGAGATGTAGGCCGGCTAGGGGAGACCCAGTACTTC.

The rearrangement uses TRBV2 and TRBJ2-5; 15 nucleotides agree with TRBD2. The germline V gene encodes CDR1 SNHLY and CDR2 FYNNEI. The CDR3 extends over 16 amino acids. The ends lost 4 bases at V and 5 bases at J; junction bases unmatched: 5. The CDR3 loop is CASSGTSGRARETQYF. Written as DNA, the CDR3 is TGTGCCAGCAGTGGGACTAGCGGGAGGGCCAGGGAGACCCAGTACTTC.

This clonotype has a count of ten or more. The chain combines TRBV6-1 with TRBJ2-5; D unclear. CDR3 size: 11 residues. Trimming stripped 10 bases from V and 2 bases from J, with 8 bases between. Germline assignment: CDR1 MNHNS and CDR2 SASEGT. The CDR3: CATATQETQYF. The CDR3 coding sequence is TGTGCCACCGCAACGCAAGAGACCCAGTACTTC.

The sample holds many counts of this clonotype. The rearrangement uses TRBV11-1 and TRBJ1-5; D unresolved. CDR1 is SGHAT, CDR2 FQDESV, per germline (reference sequence). The CDR3 has 12 residues. V lost 8 bases to trimming and J lost 5 bases, with 10 bases between them. CDR3 sequence: CASEEADQPQHF. CDR3 DNA: TGTGCCAGCGAGGAGGCGGATCAGCCCCAGCATTTT.

This clonotype is a singleton in its sample. This sequence joins TRBV19 and TRBJ1-2, with TRBD1 identical over 7 bases. After removal of 6 bases from V and 3 bases from J, the junction contained 7 bases not matched to a gene. Germline CDR1 and CDR2: LNHDA and SQIVND (reference sequence). CDR3 length equals 14 residues. This CDR3 is CASSITGADYGYTF. The CDR3 coding sequence is TGTGCCAGTAGCATCACAGGGGCCGACTATGGCTACACCTTC. Looking up the rest from reference TRBV19 and TRBJ1-2 gives the full variable domain: DGGITQSPKYLFRKEGQNVTLSCEQNLNHDAMYWYRQDPGQGLRLIYYSQIVNDFQKGDIAEGYSVSREKKESFPLTVTSAQKNPTAFYLCASSITGADYGYTFGSGTRLTVV.

This clonotype occurred many times. The chain combines TRBV12-3 or TRBV12-4 with TRBJ2-1, with 9 nucleotides matching TRBD1. J was trimmed by 5 bases and V by 4 bases; bases with no gene match: 6. This CDR3 comprises 15 residues. Here the CDR3 DNA reads TGTGCCAGCAGTTCGCCCGGGACAGGGCACAATGAGCAGTTCTTC. Translating it yields CASSSPGTGHNEQFF.

Ten or more counts support this clonotype. The chain has TRBV20-1 and TRBJ2-7; 7 nucleotides line up with TRBD1. The V segment lost 6 bases and the J segment 1 base; nucleotides outside the gene matches: 9. The CDR3 has 14 amino acids. Germline V gene lookup returns CDR1 DFQATT and CDR2 SNEGSKA (reference sequence). CDR3 sequence reads: CSAEGGVRSYEQYF. The CDR3, as DNA: TGCAGTGCAGAAGGGGGCGTAAGATCCTACGAGCAGTACTTC.

This clonotype showed up many times. This sequence joins TRBV19 and TRBJ2-1; possible D gene TRBD1, 6 bases. The germline CDR1 and CDR2 sequences are LNHDA and SQIVND (reference sequence). The CDR3 sequence is 16 residues long. Trimming took 0 bases from V and 0 from J, leaving 9 bases between them. CDR3 loop: CASSIEQGTSYNEQFF. The CDR3 nucleotides are TGTGCCAGTAGTATAGAGCAGGGGACCTCCTACAATGAGCAGTTCTTC.

This clonotype was picked up many times. The chain carries TRBV3-1 and TRBJ2-7; D gene unclear. Germline V gene sequence: CDR1 LGHDT, CDR2 YNNKEL (reference sequence). The CDR3 length is 14 residues. V dropped 3 bases and J dropped 2 bases, with 11 bases sitting between them. Here the CDR3 DNA reads TGTGCCAGCAGCCATGGTGACTCCCCCTACGAGCAGTACTTC. Protein sequence: CASSHGDSPYEQYF.